This section outlines one T cell receptor beta chain sequence together with its context. This entry belongs to a study of control samples from healthy donors and cancer patients. Data came from immunoSEQ multiplex PCR; TCRdb stores just in-frame clones and leaves some out. The sample yields tens of thousands of clones, roughly 89% seen once. This sequence was found in a man aged 45-60 years in good health. The specimen sequenced was blood.

Here the CDR3 DNA reads TGTGCCAGCACTGGCCCCAGCGGGGTAGGTAATGAGCAGTTCTTC. This codes for CASTGPSGVGNEQFF. The V and J genes are TRBV6-5 and TRBJ2-1; 7 nucleotides agree with TRBD2. CDR3 length: 15 amino acids. Germline V gene lookup returns CDR1 MNHEY and CDR2 SVGAGI. V lost 7 bases to trimming and J lost 7 bases; unmatched junction nucleotides: 13.